This T cell receptor beta chain was recorded in a study of memory CD4+ T cells and cytomegalovirus serostatus. Study-level results: Of under 200 reported CMV TCRbeta sequences, about 70 were found in memory CD4+ repertoires. Repertoires predicted CMV serostatus with median bootstrapped AUC of about 0.94.

V lost 4 bases to trimming and J lost 5 bases; unmatched junction nucleotides: 13. The V gene's germline CDR1 is MDHEN and CDR2 SYDVKM. This CDR3 is built from 18 residues. Of note for this clone: What it recognizes is unknown.

In the original analysis: After removing out-of-frame reads, over 2 million distinct TCRbeta sequences remained. The data were produced by immunoSEQ multiplex PCR, yet TCRdb's version contains in-frame clones alone and is incomplete. V, J and clone size were drawn from that table, and D and trimming were deduced from the DNA. Among some 67,000 clones, roughly three quarters were seen once, and the ten largest hold around 4.3%. The sort gate was single viable CD3+CD4+CD8-CD45RO+ cells for memory CD4+ T cells. Material: memory CD4+ T cells from blood. The sequence derives from an adult in good health and CMV-seropositive. The chain recombines TRBV28 with TRBJ2-3; 12 bases match TRBD1. In DNA form, the CDR3 reads TGTGCCAGCAGTTCCTCCCTTGGGACAGGGGGCGGACAAGATACGCAGTATTTT. Amino acids: CASSSSLGTGGGQDTQYF.